The TCR beta chain under discussion was sequenced for a study of blood T cell repertoires in COVID-19. Study overall: Samples taken during acute and convalescent COVID-19 were collected in the United States, Italy and Spain. Sources were T cells, B-cell-depleted T cells, or PBMCs; the material itself was cDNA or gDNA.

As handled by the study authors: From reference gene primer amplification, estimates of nucleated cell counts were derived. Method: immunoSEQ multiplex PCR; TCRdb's copy keeps in-frame clones and lacks some. V and J calls and clone size are as listed in that table; D and trimming were resolved from the DNA. Altogether more than 140,000 clones are present, about 91% being singletons, with the ten largest covering about 1.6%. J lost 1 base, V lost 7 bases, and 9 bases had no gene match. The CDR3 covers 15 residues. Per germline, CDR1 LGHDT and CDR2 YNNKEL (reference sequence). The chain carries TRBV3-1 (or the pseudogene TRBV3-2) and TRBJ2-7, with 8 bases that match TRBD1. Specimen: peripheral blood. The TCR sequence derives from a woman between 55 and 75 years old with acute or convalescent COVID-19. The CDR3 is CASKGTGAFSYEQYF. In nucleotides, the CDR3 is TGTGCCAGCAAGGGGACAGGAGCCTTTTCCTACGAGCAGTACTTC.